Listed below are T cell receptor beta chains from one sample, sequenced in a study of shared clonotypes between healthy human individuals. Clones were read by immunoSEQ multiplex PCR, and TCRdb kept only the in-frame ones, dropping some. The table lists about 1.5 million clones, over 95% of them singletons. The sample was naive CD4+ T cells sorted from blood. These receptors were taken from a man in his thirties or forties in good health. The CDR3 runs from the conserved cysteine through the conserved F or W. Each record gives: D gene, J gene, clone size, V gene, CDR3 protein, CDR3 DNA. A D gene is named only where the DNA matches it firmly. Rows give clone size only sometimes, using once, few, many, or a class for an expanded clone.

d_call: TRBD1
j_call: TRBJ2-7
clone_size: NA
v_call: TRBV27
cdr3_aa: CASSLSMLGQGFYEQYF
cdr3_nt: TGTGCCAGCAGTTTATCGATGCTCGGACAGGGCTTCTACGAGCAGTACTTC

d_call: NA
j_call: TRBJ2-5
clone_size: NA
v_call: TRBV5-4
cdr3_aa: CASSLATVQETQYF
cdr3_nt: TGTGCCAGCAGCTTGGCGACAGTCCAAGAGACCCAGTACTTC

d_call: NA
j_call: TRBJ1-4
clone_size: NA
v_call: TRBV10-2
cdr3_aa: CASSPGRGQGEKLFF
cdr3_nt: TGCGCCAGCAGTCCCGGTCGGGGTCAGGGTGAAAAACTGTTTTTT

d_call: NA
j_call: TRBJ1-5
clone_size: NA
v_call: TRBV7-2
cdr3_aa: CASSLVRDQPQHF
cdr3_nt: TGTGCCAGCAGCTTAGTTAGGGATCAGCCCCAGCATTTT

d_call: NA
j_call: TRBJ2-7
clone_size: NA
v_call: TRBV28
cdr3_aa: CASSLSRGPYEQYF
cdr3_nt: TGTGCCAGCAGTTTGTCGCGGGGTCCCTACGAGCAGTACTTC

d_call: NA
j_call: TRBJ2-7
clone_size: NA
v_call: TRBV7-9
cdr3_aa: CASSSDRNGDEQYF
cdr3_nt: TGTGCCAGCAGCTCCGATAGGAATGGGGACGAGCAGTACTTC

d_call: NA
j_call: TRBJ2-7
clone_size: NA
v_call: TRBV27
cdr3_aa: CASSSTTSRSSYEQYF
cdr3_nt: TGTGCCAGCAGTTCAACTACCAGCCGGAGCTCCTACGAGCAGTACTTC

d_call: TRBD1
j_call: TRBJ2-6
clone_size: NA
v_call: TRBV9
cdr3_aa: CASSVEGQLVSGANVLTF
cdr3_nt: TGTGCCAGCAGCGTAGAGGGACAGCTAGTCTCTGGGGCCAACGTCCTGACTTTC

d_call: TRBD2
j_call: TRBJ2-3
clone_size: NA
v_call: TRBV28
cdr3_aa: CASTSGEVREQYF
cdr3_nt: TGTGCCAGCACTAGCGGGGAGGTTCGGGAGCAGTATTTT

d_call: TRBD2
j_call: TRBJ2-1
clone_size: NA
v_call: TRBV7-4
cdr3_aa: CASSLRREVYNEQFF
cdr3_nt: TGTGCCAGCAGCTTACGGCGGGAGGTCTACAATGAGCAGTTCTTC

d_call: TRBD2
j_call: TRBJ2-2
clone_size: NA
v_call: TRBV27
cdr3_aa: CASSQRTSGRANTGELFF
cdr3_nt: TGTGCCAGCAGTCAACGGACTAGCGGGAGGGCCAACACCGGGGAGCTGTTTTTT

d_call: NA
j_call: TRBJ2-7
clone_size: NA
v_call: TRBV29-1
cdr3_aa: CSVFRRRSSYEQYF
cdr3_nt: TGCAGCGTTTTTAGACGGCGGAGCTCCTACGAGCAGTACTTC

d_call: TRBD2
j_call: TRBJ2-3
clone_size: once
v_call: TRBV28
cdr3_aa: CASRQLPGLAGYTDTQYF
cdr3_nt: TGTGCCAGCAGGCAACTTCCGGGACTAGCGGGGTACACAGATACGCAGTATTTT

d_call: NA
j_call: TRBJ2-3
clone_size: NA
v_call: TRBV7-2
cdr3_aa: CASSRLPEGDTQYF
cdr3_nt: TGTGCCAGCAGCCGTCTCCCGGAGGGAGATACGCAGTATTTT

d_call: TRBD1
j_call: TRBJ2-1
clone_size: NA
v_call: TRBV27
cdr3_aa: CASLSRQGIGYNEQFF
cdr3_nt: TGTGCCAGCCTTTCCCGACAGGGCATCGGGTACAATGAGCAGTTCTTC

d_call: TRBD2
j_call: TRBJ2-7
clone_size: once
v_call: TRBV6-1
cdr3_aa: CASSAMIAGRYEQYF
cdr3_nt: TGTGCCAGCAGTGCGATGATAGCGGGACGCTACGAGCAGTACTTC

d_call: TRBD1
j_call: TRBJ1-1
clone_size: NA
v_call: TRBV2
cdr3_aa: CASSTGTASREAFF
cdr3_nt: TGTGCCAGCAGTACCGGGACAGCCTCGCGTGAAGCTTTCTTT

d_call: NA
j_call: TRBJ2-1
clone_size: NA
v_call: TRBV6-5
cdr3_aa: CASSYQLKDEQFF
cdr3_nt: TGTGCCAGCAGTTACCAACTAAAGGATGAGCAGTTCTTC

d_call: TRBD1
j_call: TRBJ1-2
clone_size: NA
v_call: TRBV30
cdr3_aa: CAWADRGNGYTF
cdr3_nt: TGTGCCTGGGCCGACAGGGGAAATGGCTACACCTTC

d_call: TRBD1
j_call: TRBJ1-5
clone_size: NA
v_call: TRBV7-3
cdr3_aa: CASRQGPYSNQPQHF
cdr3_nt: TGTGCCAGCAGACAGGGGCCATATAGCAATCAGCCCCAGCATTTT